The rows below give T cell receptor beta chains drawn from one sample of a study of blood T cells in healthy people across ages. Each CDR3 protein gets one entry after TCRdb re-called the 5' RACE reads with MiXCR. Among 1.5 million to 2 million distinct CDR3 sequences, approximately 30% were seen once, and the ten largest hold 7.7%. Sequenced sample: blood. These receptors all stem from a woman aged 25 to 45 in good health. CDR3s include the opening cysteine and the closing phenylalanine or tryptophan. D genes are given only for firm matches. Clone size is given for some rows only: seen once, a few or many times, or a class if the clone is expanded.

.	TRBV4-3	TRBJ2-7	few	CASSQEVPGWEQYF	TGCGCCAGCAGCCAAGAAGTTCCAGGGTGGGAGCAGTACTTC
.	TRBV20-1	TRBJ2-5	.	CSARVKRTYQETQYF	TGCAGTGCTAGAGTGAAGCGGACGTACCAAGAGACCCAGTACTTC
TRBD2	TRBV11-2	TRBJ2-5	.	CASSSRTSGRALEVQYF	TGTGCCAGCAGCTCACGGACTAGCGGGAGGGCCTTGGAGGTCCAGTACTTC
.	TRBV5-1	TRBJ2-7	many	CASSLSRPLYEQYF	TGCGCCAGCAGCTTGTCGCGGCCCCTCTACGAGCAGTACTTC
.	TRBV5-1	TRBJ2-5	many	CASSLANRQTQYF	TGCGCCAGCAGCTTGGCCAACCGGCAGACCCAGTACTTC
.	TRBV7-6	TRBJ2-1	.	CASSPQTRENNEQFF	TGTGCCAGCAGCCCCCAGACTAGAGAGAACAATGAGCAGTTCTTC
TRBD2	TRBV20-1	TRBJ2-1	.	CSARDSSGRLSYNEQFF	TGCAGTGCTAGAGATTCTAGCGGGAGACTCTCCTACAATGAGCAGTTCTTC
TRBD2	TRBV11-2	TRBJ2-1	.	CASSWTSGGRASYNEQFF	TGTGCCAGCAGCTGGACATCCGGCGGGAGGGCCTCCTACAATGAGCAGTTCTTC
.	TRBV3-1	TRBJ2-1	few	CASSHRPGLTNEQFF	TGTGCCAGCAGCCACAGACCGGGACTCACCAATGAGCAGTTCTTC
.	TRBV10-3	TRBJ2-3	many	CAISGGPTDTQYF	TGTGCCATCAGTGGGGGGCCCACAGATACGCAGTATTTT
TRBD1	TRBV5-1	TRBJ1-2	.	CASRATGGANYGYTF	TGCGCCAGCAGGGCTACAGGGGGCGCGAACTATGGCTACACCTTC
TRBD1	TRBV14	TRBJ2-1	.	CASSQGTGANNEQFF	TGTGCCAGCAGCCAAGGGACAGGGGCCAACAATGAGCAGTTCTTC
.	TRBV18	TRBJ2-5	.	CASSPDSGSDQETQYF	TGTGCCAGCTCACCGGACAGCGGGTCGGACCAAGAGACCCAGTACTTC
TRBD1	TRBV12-3/TRBV12-4	TRBJ2-7	many	CASSSGQDLRGQYF	TGTGCCAGCAGTTCGGGACAGGACCTACGAGGGCAGTACTTC
TRBD2	TRBV9	TRBJ2-1	many	CASSGRLARNEQFF	TGTGCCAGCAGCGGACGACTAGCCCGCAATGAGCAGTTCTTC
TRBD2	TRBV12-3/TRBV12-4	TRBJ2-7	many	CASSVLGRGSGDPYEQYF	TGTGCCAGCAGTGTATTAGGCCGAGGTAGCGGGGATCCCTACGAGCAGTACTTC
.	TRBV27	TRBJ2-7	.	CASSSGLRRYEQYF	TGTGCCAGCAGTTCGGGACTCCGCAGATACGAGCAGTACTTC
.	TRBV6-5	TRBJ2-6	.	CAGSYPGTALWSAGANVLTF	TGTGCCGGCAGTTACCCCGGAACAGCTCTATGGTCGGCAGGGGCCAACGTCCTGACTTTC
.	TRBV4-3	TRBJ1-1	few	CASSQGLKGMNTEAFF	TGCGCCAGCAGCCAAGGCCTGAAGGGTATGAACACTGAAGCTTTCTTT
TRBD1	TRBV3-1	TRBJ1-1	few	CASSPEGTVEAFF	TGTGCCAGCAGCCCCGAAGGGACAGTTGAAGCTTTCTTT
TRBD1	TRBV19	TRBJ1-5	.	CASSFRGSPKSNQPQHF	TGTGCCAGTAGTTTCAGGGGGAGCCCAAAAAGCAATCAGCCCCAGCATTTT
.	TRBV7-9	TRBJ2-7	many	CASSPKGHLQNEQYF	TGTGCCAGCAGCCCGAAGGGACACCTCCAGAACGAGCAGTACTTC
.	TRBV29-1	TRBJ2-5	.	CSGAMAETQYF	TGCAGCGGAGCTATGGCGGAGACCCAGTACTTC
.	TRBV29-1	TRBJ1-1	.	CSAYLRATEHEAFF	TGCAGCGCGTACCTGCGGGCTACGGAGCATGAAGCTTTCTTT
.	TRBV28	TRBJ1-2	few	CASSWTSYGYTF	TGTGCCAGCAGTTGGACCTCCTATGGCTACACCTTC
TRBD2	TRBV6-5	TRBJ2-7	many	CASRGLEAREQYF	TGTGCCAGCAGGGGACTAGAAGCACGCGAGCAGTACTTC
.	TRBV5-1	TRBJ2-5	few	CASSLGTLPDQETQYF	TGCGCCAGCAGCTTGGGCACGCTCCCGGACCAAGAGACCCAGTACTTC
.	TRBV7-9	TRBJ2-7	few	CASSLGGVGFVNEQYF	TGTGCCAGCAGCTTAGGAGGGGTAGGATTCGTCAACGAGCAGTACTTC
.	TRBV6-2/TRBV6-3	TRBJ2-1	.	CASRRLPGPRDEQFF	TGTGCCAGCCGCCGACTCCCGGGACCCCGGGATGAGCAGTTCTTC
.	TRBV24-1	TRBJ2-4	many	CATSDVRDHGGNIQYF	TGTGCCACCAGTGACGTCAGGGACCACGGGGGAAACATTCAGTACTTC
.	TRBV20-1	TRBJ2-1	many	CSARGPEQFF	TGCAGTGCTAGAGGTCCCGAGCAGTTCTTC
.	TRBV28	TRBJ1-5	few	CASSLWGRFPSNQPQHF	TGTGCCAGCAGTTTATGGGGAAGGTTTCCCTCCAATCAGCCCCAGCATTTT
TRBD1	TRBV9	TRBJ2-1	.	CASRGTGSSSYNEQFF	TGTGCCAGCAGGGGGACAGGATCTAGCTCCTACAATGAGCAGTTCTTC
.	TRBV20-1	TRBJ2-7	.	CSAVRRRASYEQYF	TGCAGTGCTGTAAGACGACGGGCCTCCTACGAGCAGTACTTC
.	TRBV7-2	TRBJ1-1	few	CASSLAMGRDEAFF	TGTGCCAGCAGCTTAGCGATGGGCAGGGATGAAGCTTTCTTT
.	TRBV7-2	TRBJ1-2	many	CASSLSQANYGYTF	TGTGCCAGCAGCTTGAGTCAGGCGAACTATGGCTACACCTTC
.	TRBV19	TRBJ2-2	.	CASSISSSRDTGELFF	TGTGCCAGTAGTATATCGTCGTCTCGGGACACCGGGGAGCTGTTTTTT